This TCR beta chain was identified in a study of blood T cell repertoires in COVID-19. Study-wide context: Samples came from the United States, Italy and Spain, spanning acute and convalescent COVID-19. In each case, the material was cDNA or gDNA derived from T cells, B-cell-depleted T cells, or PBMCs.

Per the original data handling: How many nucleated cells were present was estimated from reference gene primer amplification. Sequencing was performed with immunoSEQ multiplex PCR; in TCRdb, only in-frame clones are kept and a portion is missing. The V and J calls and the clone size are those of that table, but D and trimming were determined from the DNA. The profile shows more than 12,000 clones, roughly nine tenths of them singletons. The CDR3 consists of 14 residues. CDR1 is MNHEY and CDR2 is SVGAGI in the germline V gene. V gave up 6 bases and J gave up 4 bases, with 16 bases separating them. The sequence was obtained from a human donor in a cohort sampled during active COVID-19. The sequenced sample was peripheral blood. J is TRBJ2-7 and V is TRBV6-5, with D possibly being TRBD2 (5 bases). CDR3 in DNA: TGTGCCAGCAGAGCACGGGGTATGGTGTACGAGCAGTACTTC. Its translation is CASRARGMVYEQYF.